What follows describes a single TCR beta chain. The antigen it recognizes is unknown. Nothing much larger sits one base from this clone, and base qualities are not available. The CDR3 holds 14 amino acids from the cysteine to the phenylalanine. Here the CDR3 DNA is all that survives: 42 bases in frame from base 1. V loses 4 bases at its end and J loses 4 bases; junction bases beyond the gene matches: 6. CDR1 and CDR2 (SGHNT, YYREEE) derive from the germline V gene (reference sequence). TCRbeta CDR3 regions were amplified from genomic DNA using the immunoSEQ Assay, a bias-controlled multiplex PCR. Per the source publication's procedure: The number of nucleated cells in each sample was estimated by amplification of reference gene primers within the assay. Sequence reads were collapsed and filtered to measure the absolute abundance of every unique TCRbeta CDR3 rearrangement. For each sample, productive Simpson clonality was calculated as the square root of Simpson's diversity index over productive rearrangements. TCRdb obtained this table from immuneACCESS and retained in-frame rearrangements with V and J assigned. These tables miss some clones; where compared with another copy, unresolved V genes account for less than half of the shortfall, and the remainder is unexplained. The DNA gave D and trimming, while V, J and clone size come from that table. This sample holds roughly 75,000 clones; approximately 86% were observed only once. 5.5% to 7% of the sample is held by the ten biggest clonotypes.

These data originate in a study of blood T cell repertoires in COVID-19 (dated by TCRdb to 2020 to 2022). Some background on the complete study: Collaborator samples came from the United States, Italy and Spain and covered acute and convalescent phases of COVID-19. HLA class I and class II types, where available, came from metadata supplied by the sample provider rather than from assay-based typing. The prospective study material was composed of cDNA or gDNA derived from T cells, B-cell-depleted T cells, or PBMCs. The samples were drawn from two sources: the first 160 participants of the ongoing ImmuneRACE study, and 950 to 1,500 subjects contributed by 6 global collaborators. A freely available public database, intended as a resource for researchers studying the immune response to SARS-CoV-2, is where the repertoires were released. Subjects who had been exposed to COVID-19, were actively infected with it, or had recovered from it provided the deeply sampled blood TCRbeta repertoires that made up the dataset. Nearly every sample came with metadata listing a de-identified subject ID, COVID-19 status, age in years and sex. Results and caveats for the whole study, not just this receptor: The amount of clinical and demographic metadata varied by source and participant and was provided uncurated.

In Seattle, one collaborating source enrolled patients while the infection was active and tracked those patients longitudinally over the course of disease. Whole blood was collected in K2EDTA tubes by collaborating institutions according to the institutions' own protocols. Collaborator samples were shipped for TCRbeta analysis as frozen whole blood, isolated PBMCs, or DNA extracted from either sample type. Material: peripheral blood. The clonotype was recovered from a man older than 75 with COVID-19, enrolled during active disease. Recombination joined TRBV5-4 with TRBJ2-5, and TRBD2 aligns with 8 junction nucleotides. The nucleotide sequence reads as follows: TGTGCCAGCAGCCCGGGGGGGGAACCAGAGACCCAGTACTTC. Translated, this gives CASSPGGEPETQYF.